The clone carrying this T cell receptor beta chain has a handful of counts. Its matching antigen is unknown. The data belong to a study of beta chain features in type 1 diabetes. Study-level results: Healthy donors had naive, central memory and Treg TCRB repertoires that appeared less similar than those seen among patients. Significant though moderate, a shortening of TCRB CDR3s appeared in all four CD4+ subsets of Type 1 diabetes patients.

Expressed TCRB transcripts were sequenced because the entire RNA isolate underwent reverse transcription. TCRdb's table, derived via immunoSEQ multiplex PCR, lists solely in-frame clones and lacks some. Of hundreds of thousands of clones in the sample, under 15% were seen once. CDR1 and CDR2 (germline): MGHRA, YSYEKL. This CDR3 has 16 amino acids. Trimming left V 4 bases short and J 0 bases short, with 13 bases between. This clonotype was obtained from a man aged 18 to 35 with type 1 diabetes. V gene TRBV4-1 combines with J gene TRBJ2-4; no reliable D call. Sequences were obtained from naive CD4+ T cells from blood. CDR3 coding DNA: TGCGCCAGCAGCCGTTCACAGCCACTAGCCAAAAACATTCAGTACTTC. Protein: CASSRSQPLAKNIQYF.